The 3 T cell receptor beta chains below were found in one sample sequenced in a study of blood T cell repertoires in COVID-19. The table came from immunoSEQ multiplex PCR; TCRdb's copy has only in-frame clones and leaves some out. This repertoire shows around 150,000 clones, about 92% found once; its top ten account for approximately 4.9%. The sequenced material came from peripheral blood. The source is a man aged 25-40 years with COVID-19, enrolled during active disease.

CDR3 region: CASSKFEGGLNQPQHF. In nucleotides, the CDR3 is TGTGCCAGCAGTAAGTTTGAAGGGGGCTTAAATCAGCCCCAGCATTTT. V and J are TRBV25-1 and TRBJ1-5, with 7 bases lining up with TRBD1. V lost 5 bases and J lost 4; bases outside the gene matches: 11. Germline-derived CDR1 and CDR2 are MGHDK and SYGVNS. The CDR3 spans 16 residues.

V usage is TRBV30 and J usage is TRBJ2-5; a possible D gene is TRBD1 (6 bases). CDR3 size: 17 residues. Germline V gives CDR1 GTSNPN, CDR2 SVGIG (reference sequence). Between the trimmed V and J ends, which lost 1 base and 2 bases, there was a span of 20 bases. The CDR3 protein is CAWSARDTPRVQETQYF. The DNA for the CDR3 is TGTGCCTGGAGTGCCCGGGACACCCCGAGAGTACAAGAGACCCAGTACTTC.

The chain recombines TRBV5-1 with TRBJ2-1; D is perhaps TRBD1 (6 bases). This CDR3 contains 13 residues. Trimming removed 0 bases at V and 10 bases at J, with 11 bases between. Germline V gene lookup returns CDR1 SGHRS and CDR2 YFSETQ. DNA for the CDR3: TGCGCCAGCAGCTTGGGTAAAGGGGGAGAGCAGTTCTTC. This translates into CASSLGKGGEQFF.